The 12 T cell receptor beta chains below come from one sample, sequenced in a study of T cells in Graves' hyperthyroidism and ophthalmopathy. Using RNA transcripts as the source, TCR beta CDR3 regions were amplified. Carried out on the TCR CDR3, a first-round RT-PCR used the HTBI primer set. In TCRdb, the multiplex PCR reads were re-called with MiXCR into one record per CDR3 protein. The sample gives some 800,000 distinct CDR3 sequences, approximately 40% of which show up once; 8.9% is in the top ten. Sequenced material: blood. These receptors all stem from a man between 18 and 29 years old with Graves' hyperthyroidism.

In regard to this clonotype: Just one base apart from a much larger clone, this may be a read error. This CDR3 is CASSFLARRDSYEQYF. DNA of the CDR3: TGTGCCAGCAGCTTTTTGGCCAGGAGGGACTCCTACGAGCAGTACTTC. The chain is built from TRBV11-2 and TRBJ2-7; the D gene is possibly TRBD2 (6 bases). CDR3 length: 16 residues. Trimming left V 3 bases short and J 0 bases short, with 15 bases between. Germline V lookup: CDR1 SGHAT, CDR2 FQNNGV. The full variable domain, in which reference TRBV11-2 and TRBJ2-7 provide the parts outside the CDR3, is EAGVAQSPRYKIIEKRQSVAFWCNPISGHATLYWYQQILGQGPKLLIQFQNNGVVDDSQLPKDRFSAERLKGVDSTLKIQPAKLEDSAVYLCASSFLARRDSYEQYFGPGTRLTVT.

The V call is TRBV19, the J call TRBJ1-4, with D possibly matching TRBD1 (5 bases). Germline V gives CDR1 LNHDA, CDR2 SQIVND (reference sequence). V lost 7 bases and J lost 8, with 8 bases in between. This CDR3 has 11 residues. The CDR3 DNA follows: TGTGCCAGTAATAGGGGCGAAAAACTGTTTTTT. Amino acids: CASNRGEKLFF.

This clonotype was counted only a few times. V gene TRBV7-9 combines with J gene TRBJ1-1; D is unresolved. The CDR3 totals 13 residues. V gave up 5 bases and J gave up 1 base, with 8 bases separating them. The germline V gene has CDR1 SEHNR and CDR2 FQNEAQ (reference sequence). DNA for the CDR3: TGTGCCAGCAGCCAAGCTCAGAACACTGAAGCTTTCTTT. Translating gives CASSQAQNTEAFF.

At least ten counts were recorded for this clonotype. The V gene is TRBV9, the J gene TRBJ2-5; 7 nucleotides line up with TRBD1. The CDR3 spans 14 residues. CDR1 and CDR2 (germline): SGDLS, YYNGEE. After removal of 3 bases from V and 5 bases from J, the junction contained 7 bases not matched to a gene. This CDR3 is CASSATGIEETQYF. The CDR3 DNA is TGTGCCAGCAGCGCGACAGGGATTGAGGAGACCCAGTACTTC. Together with reference TRBV9 and TRBJ2-5, the CDR3 gives the full variable domain: DSGVTQTPKHLITATGQRVTLRCSPRSGDLSVYWYQQSLDQGLQFLIQYYNGEERAKGNILERFSAQQFPDLHSELNLSSLELGDSALYFCASSATGIEETQYFGPGTRLLVL.

CDR3 in DNA: TGTGCCATCAGTGAGTCGACAGGGGGCTATGGCTACACCTTC. Translated, it gives CAISESTGGYGYTF. The chain couples TRBV10-3 to TRBJ1-2, with 9 positions matching TRBD1. V lost 0 bases, J lost 4 bases, and 0 bases stayed unmatched. Germline V gene data show CDR1 as ENHRY and CDR2 as SYGVKD. The CDR3 loop spans 14 amino acids.

This chain connects TRBV14 to TRBJ1-2, with 7 bases fitting TRBD1. Losses at the gene ends were 3 bases for V and 5 bases for J; bases not matched to a gene: 9. This CDR3 spans 15 amino acids. Germline V gives CDR1 SGHDN, CDR2 FVKESK. CDR3 region: CASSHMGQPNYGYTF. In DNA, the CDR3 is TGTGCCAGCAGCCACATGGGACAGCCAAATTATGGCTACACCTTC.

CDR3 loop: CASSDRDYYYEQYF. Written as DNA, the CDR3 is TGTGCCAGCAGCGACCGGGACTATTACTACGAGCAGTACTTC. The chain combines TRBV7-2 with TRBJ2-7; TRBD2 matches 7 bases. The CDR3 totals 14 residues. In germline, CDR1 is SGHTA, CDR2 FQGNSA. The V gene end was trimmed by 5 bases and the J gene end by 3 bases; junction bases not matched to a gene: 7.

This chain uses TRBV12-3 or TRBV12-4 with TRBJ2-7; D assignment may be TRBD1 or TRBD2 (6 bases each). CDR3 length: 14 residues. V was shortened by 2 bases and J by 5 bases, with 13 bases between the two germline ends. CDR3 region: CASSLPGAWDEQYF. CDR3 bases: TGTGCCAGCAGTTTACCGGGGGCGTGGGACGAGCAGTACTTC.

This chain links TRBV5-1 with TRBJ2-7, with no clear D. Germline V CDR1 and CDR2: SGHRS, YFSETQ. The germline V and J ends were trimmed by 3 bases and 7 bases, with 11 bases remaining between them. The CDR3 has 12 residues. CDR3 sequence: CASSSGRQEQYF. CDR3 sequence (DNA): TGCGCCAGCAGCTCCGGTCGTCAAGAGCAGTACTTC. Full variable domain (missing parts from reference TRBV5-1 and TRBJ2-7): KAGVTQTPRYLIKTRGQQVTLSCSPISGHRSVSWYQQTPGQGLQFLFEYFSETQRNKGNFPGRFSGRQFSNSRSEMNVSTLELGDSALYLCASSSGRQEQYFGPGTRLTVT.

The sample holds a few counts of this clonotype. This chain uses TRBV7-8 with TRBJ2-7, with D perhaps TRBD2 (6 bases). V was clipped by 5 bases and J by 2 bases, with 19 bases between them. The germline gives CDR1 SGHVS, CDR2 FQNEAQ. This CDR3 has 16 amino acids. The chain's CDR3 is CASSPPNAGPPYEQYF. The CDR3 DNA follows: TGTGCCAGCAGCCCGCCGAATGCGGGGCCTCCCTACGAGCAGTACTTC.

This clonotype has a count of ten or more. This chain joins TRBV19 and TRBJ1-1; D is uncertain. CDR1 LNHDA and CDR2 SQIVND come from the germline V gene (reference sequence). The CDR3 has 13 amino acids. The ends were cut back, 5 bases at V and 4 bases at J, with 11 bases in the middle. CDR3 bases: TGTGCCAGTAGTCGGCAGAGGGCCACTGAAGCTTTCTTT. Translation gives CASSRQRATEAFF.

The chain has TRBV10-3 and TRBJ2-7, with unresolved D. This CDR3 spans 15 amino acids. Germline loops: CDR1 ENHRY, CDR2 SYGVKD. The ends were cut back, 10 bases at V and 4 bases at J, with 23 bases in the middle. The CDR3 loop reads CASRRDEAAPYEQYF. The DNA for the CDR3 is TGTGCCAGCAGGCGTGATGAAGCTGCTCCGTACGAGCAGTACTTC.